A single sample is the source of the 27 T cell receptor beta chains below, sequenced in a study of glioma-infiltrating T cells after dendritic cell vaccination. The time point here: after dendritic cell vaccination, including at tumor progression/relapse. TCRdb's copy holds only in-frame clones and misses some; the assay was immunoSEQ multiplex PCR. This table has approximately 85,000 clones, 85% appearing once. This specimen consisted of blood, obtained after dendritic cell vaccination. Receptor source: a human donor with glioblastoma.

The J gene is TRBJ1-2, the V gene TRBV2, with 10 bases identical to TRBD1. CDR1 is SNHLY, CDR2 FYNNEI, per germline. V lost 1 base and J lost 7; bases outside the gene matches: 6. This CDR3 is 15 amino acids long. The CDR3 nucleotides are TGTGCCAGCAGTGAAGTTCTGGGACAGGGGTCTGGCTACACCTTC. This gives the protein CASSEVLGQGSGYTF.

The rearrangement joins TRBV7-2 to TRBJ1-5; the D gene is possibly TRBD1 (6 bases). The ends were cut back, 1 base at V and 4 bases at J, with 8 bases in the middle. The length of the CDR3 is 14 residues. The germline gives CDR1 SGHTA, CDR2 FQGNSA. CDR3 nucleotides: TGTGCCAGCAGCTTAGGGACAGCTAATCAGCCCCAGCATTTT. Its translation: CASSLGTANQPQHF.

The CDR3 nucleotides read TGTGCCAGCAGCTTGGGGCGACTAGCGGGAACTACGGAGCAGTACTTC. Amino acids: CASSLGRLAGTTEQYF. The rearrangement joins TRBV7-2 to TRBJ2-7; 11 nucleotides line up with TRBD2. Losses at the gene ends were 3 bases for V and 7 bases for J; bases not matched to a gene: 11. This CDR3 contains 16 residues. In germline, CDR1 is SGHTA, CDR2 FQGNSA.

The chain links TRBV7-6 to TRBJ2-3; maybe TRBD2 (5 bases). The germline gives CDR1 SGHVS, CDR2 FNYEAQ. The CDR3 extends over 15 amino acids. The V and J ends lost 5 bases and 0 bases respectively, with 12 bases between them. CDR3 sequence reads: CASSPRLASTDTQYF. CDR3 coding DNA: TGTGCCAGCAGCCCCCGCCTAGCAAGCACAGATACGCAGTATTTT.

This clone turned up a few times. V is TRBV4-1 and J is TRBJ2-7; 7 bases are a match to TRBD1. CDR1 and CDR2 from the germline V gene are MGHRA and YSYEKL. This CDR3 has 16 residues. After removal of 0 bases from V and 2 bases from J, the junction contained 7 bases not matched to a gene. As DNA, the CDR3 is TGCGCCAGCAGCCAAGATATCAGGGGGAACACCTACGAGCAGTACTTC. Translating gives CASSQDIRGNTYEQYF.

J is TRBJ2-2 and V is TRBV29-1; TRBD1 matches at 7 bases. The CDR3 is made up of 13 amino acids. V lost 5 bases and J lost 1; bases outside the gene matches: 1. Germline CDR1 SQVTM, CDR2 ANQGSEA. The CDR3 bases are TGCAGCGTTCGGGACAGGAACACCGGGGAGCTGTTTTTT. This sequence encodes CSVRDRNTGELFF.

The J gene is TRBJ2-2, the V gene TRBV29-1; 7 bases agree with TRBD1. CDR1 and CDR2 from the germline V gene are SQVTM and ANQGSEA. The J segment lost 5 bases and the V segment lost 5 bases, leaving 8 bases of the junction unmatched. The CDR3 has 14 residues. In DNA form, the CDR3 reads TGCAGCGTTTATAGGGGGCTTGGAACCGGGGAGCTGTTTTTT. Translated: CSVYRGLGTGELFF.

The rearrangement links TRBV7-6 to TRBJ2-5; 14 bases match TRBD2. Germline V gene data show CDR1 as SGHVS and CDR2 as FNYEAQ. This CDR3 has 17 amino acids. The J segment lost 2 bases and the V segment lost 5 bases, leaving 7 bases of the junction unmatched. CDR3 protein: CASSPGTSGRYQETQYF. As DNA, the CDR3 is TGTGCCAGCAGCCCCGGGACTAGCGGGAGATATCAAGAGACCCAGTACTTC.

The CDR3 DNA sequence: TGTGCCAGCAGCTCCTATAGCGGGGGGATGGATACGCAGTATTTT. It codes for CASSSYSGGMDTQYF. The chain joins TRBV7-2 to TRBJ2-3; the match to TRBD2 covers 10 bases. CDR1 and CDR2 from the germline V gene are SGHTA and FQGNSA. The CDR3 totals 15 residues. V dropped 4 bases and J dropped 6; count of bases not matched to a gene: 7.

This rearrangement joins TRBV7-8 to TRBJ1-5; D is perhaps TRBD1 (6 bases). This CDR3 contains 21 residues. Looked up from germline, CDR1 is SGHVS and CDR2 is FQNEAQ. The ends were cut back, 2 bases at V and 0 bases at J, with 26 bases in the middle. CDR3 coding DNA: TGTGCCAGCAGCTTAAGATTTCGTCGGGGGGCGCGGGATTATAGCAATCAGCCCCAGCATTTT. Its protein product is CASSLRFRRGARDYSNQPQHF.

V gene TRBV7-3 combines with J gene TRBJ2-1; 10 bases fit TRBD2. Germline CDR1 SGHTA, CDR2 FQGTGA. CDR3 length: 13 amino acids. The V and J ends lost 9 bases and 7 bases, in that order; junction bases with no gene match: 6. Here the CDR3 DNA reads TGTGCCAGTCGGGCTAGCGGGGGTAATGAGCAGTTCTTC. Amino acids: CASRASGGNEQFF.

This clone was detected a few times. This chain links TRBV5-8 with TRBJ1-1; D perhaps matches TRBD1 (6 bases). Germline loops: CDR1 SGHTS, CDR2 YDEGEE. The CDR3 runs 13 residues. With 4 bases removed from V and 11 bases from J, the gap between germline ends came to 18 bases. CDR3 nucleotide sequence: TGTGCCAGCAGCGTGGACAGAGTGGGGCTGGCTTTCTTT. Translating gives CASSVDRVGLAFF.

V and J are TRBV5-4 and TRBJ2-5, with D tentatively TRBD1 (5 bases). This CDR3 comprises 14 residues. The ends were cut back, 2 bases at V and 3 bases at J, with 11 bases in the middle. Germline CDR1 is SGHNT and CDR2 is YYREEE (reference sequence). The CDR3 region is CASSFGQGKETQYF. CDR3 nucleotide sequence: TGTGCCAGCAGCTTTGGGCAGGGCAAAGAGACCCAGTACTTC.

The chain carries TRBV9 and TRBJ2-6; D perhaps matches TRBD1 (6 bases). CDR1 and CDR2 (germline): SGDLS, YYNGEE. The germline V and J ends were trimmed by 2 bases and 1 base, with 16 bases remaining between them. There are 18 residues in the CDR3. This CDR3 reads CASSVTKGVPSGANVLTF. The CDR3, as DNA: TGTGCCAGCAGCGTTACAAAGGGGGTTCCATCTGGGGCCAACGTCCTGACTTTC.

The J gene is TRBJ2-7, the V gene TRBV7-3; 8 positions match TRBD2. Losses at the gene ends were 5 bases for V and 6 bases for J; bases not matched to a gene: 12. The CDR3 consists of 15 residues. The germline gives CDR1 SGHTA, CDR2 FQGTGA. This CDR3 reads CASSAQPGLVAEQYF. The CDR3 DNA follows: TGTGCCAGCAGCGCCCAACCGGGACTAGTTGCCGAGCAGTACTTC.

The V and J genes are TRBV27 and TRBJ2-3; 7 bases fit TRBD1. Looked up from germline, CDR1 is MNHEY and CDR2 is SMNVEV (reference sequence). Unmatched junction bases numbered 5, after V lost 4 bases and J lost 1 base. This CDR3 region has 15 residues. CDR3 nucleotide sequence: TGTGCCAGCAGTTCACAGGGGACGGGCACAGATACGCAGTATTTT. It yields the protein CASSSQGTGTDTQYF.

The chain combines TRBV6-4 with TRBJ1-1; no definite D call. V was shortened by 5 bases and J by 1 base, with 8 bases between the two germline ends. There are 13 residues in the CDR3. Germline lookup yields CDR1 MRHNA and CDR2 SNTAGT. The CDR3 region has the DNA TGTGCCAGCAGTCCGGGTCCGAACACTGAAGCTTTCTTT. It is translated as CASSPGPNTEAFF.

The CDR3, as DNA: TGTGCCAGCAGTGAACCCCAAGCGATCAGCACAGATACGCAGTATTTT. This codes for CASSEPQAISTDTQYF. V usage is TRBV25-1 and J usage is TRBJ2-3; D unresolved. Germline V CDR1 and CDR2: MGHDK, SYGVNS. Trimming took off 2 bases at V and 0 bases at J, with 12 bases between the two ends. The CDR3 runs 16 residues.

This sequence joins TRBV30 and TRBJ1-5, with a tentative D call TRBD1 (6 bases). CDR1 GTSNPN and CDR2 SVGIG come from the germline V gene (reference sequence). CDR3 size: 18 residues. The ends were cut back, 0 bases at V and 1 base at J, with 19 bases in the middle. The CDR3 DNA reads TGTGCCTGGAGTGTAAAGGGGGATTCGGGATGGAGCAATCAGCCCCAGCATTTT. Amino acids: CAWSVKGDSGWSNQPQHF. The full variable domain, with the rest looked up from reference TRBV30 and TRBJ1-5, is SQTIHQWPATLVQPVGSPLSLECTVEGTSNPNLYWYRQAAGRGLQLLFYSVGIGQISSEVPQNLSASRPQDRQFILSSKKLLLSDSGFYLCAWSVKGDSGWSNQPQHFGDGTRLSIL.

The chain uses TRBV18 and TRBJ2-3; D may be TRBD1 (6 bases). The CDR3 runs to 14 residues. CDR1 is KGHSH, CDR2 LQKENI, per germline. The V end was cut by 1 base, the J end by 5 bases, with 10 bases between. CDR3 nucleotides: TGTGCCAGCTCACCACGGCAGGGGATAGATACGCAGTATTTT. This translates into CASSPRQGIDTQYF.

The chain recombines TRBV27 with TRBJ2-4; 8 nucleotides agree with TRBD1. CDR3 length: 15 residues. The germline V gene has CDR1 MNHEY and CDR2 SMNVEV (reference sequence). Unmatched junction bases numbered 8, after V lost 3 bases and J lost 7 bases. CDR3 coding DNA: TGTGCCAGCAGTTTGCGGCAGGGGGCAAGGAACATTCAGTACTTC. Translated: CASSLRQGARNIQYF.

V usage is TRBV9 and J usage is TRBJ1-1; maybe TRBD1 (6 bases). V was shortened by 2 bases and J by 7 bases, with 9 bases between the two germline ends. The CDR3 contains 12 residues. Germline V CDR1 and CDR2: SGDLS, YYNGEE. As DNA, the CDR3 is TGTGCCAGCAGCGTGACAGGACGTGAAGCTTTCTTT. Protein sequence: CASSVTGREAFF.

This clone turned up a few times. DNA of the CDR3: TGTGCCAGCAGCTTAGTAGGGGGGGGTCATGGTGAGCAGTTCTTC. This encodes CASSLVGGGHGEQFF. V and J are TRBV7-9 and TRBJ2-1, with D perhaps TRBD2 (7 bases). The CDR3 covers 15 residues. V was pared by 1 base and J by 9 bases, with 16 bases between. CDR1 SEHNR and CDR2 FQNEAQ come from the germline V gene (reference sequence).

This chain uses TRBV4-1 with TRBJ2-1, with a tentative D call TRBD2 (5 bases). CDR3 length equals 19 residues. Germline-derived CDR1 and CDR2 are MGHRA and YSYEKL. Trimming left V 1 base short and J 2 bases short, with 21 bases between. The CDR3 reads CASSQVGPEGKRAYNEQFF. The CDR3 nucleotides read TGCGCCAGCAGCCAAGTAGGGCCAGAGGGAAAGAGGGCCTACAATGAGCAGTTCTTC.

This clone was counted once. V is TRBV5-4 and J is TRBJ2-6; D is undetermined. The CDR3 length is 15 residues. The V gene lost 1 base and the J gene lost 0 bases, with 5 bases spanning the gap. Germline V lookup: CDR1 SGHNT, CDR2 YYREEE (reference sequence). The CDR3 is CASSLPGSGANVLTF. The CDR3 region has the DNA TGTGCCAGCAGCTTGCCAGGCTCTGGGGCCAACGTCCTGACTTTC.

The V call is TRBV7-7, the J call TRBJ1-1, with D uncertain. The CDR3 consists of 13 residues. V was pared by 2 bases and J by 1 base, with 5 bases between. Germline V gene sequence: CDR1 SSHAT, CDR2 FNYEAQ (reference sequence). This chain's CDR3 is CASSLWPNTEAFF. CDR3 nucleotides: TGTGCCAGCAGCTTATGGCCGAACACTGAAGCTTTCTTT.

This chain links TRBV18 with TRBJ2-3; D is possibly TRBD2 (6 bases). Germline loops: CDR1 KGHSH, CDR2 LQKENI. The CDR3 loop spans 15 amino acids. With 6 bases removed from V and 2 bases from J, the gap between germline ends came to 15 bases. The CDR3, as DNA: TGTGCCAGCTCCGGACTATCGGGCCCCACAGATACGCAGTATTTT. This codes for CASSGLSGPTDTQYF. Full variable domain (remainder filled in from reference TRBV18 and TRBJ2-3): NAGVMQNPRHLVRRRGQEARLRCSPMKGHSHVYWYRQLPEEGLKFMVYLQKENIIDESGMPKERFSAEFPKEGPSILRIQQVVRGDSAAYFCASSGLSGPTDTQYFGPGTRLTVL.